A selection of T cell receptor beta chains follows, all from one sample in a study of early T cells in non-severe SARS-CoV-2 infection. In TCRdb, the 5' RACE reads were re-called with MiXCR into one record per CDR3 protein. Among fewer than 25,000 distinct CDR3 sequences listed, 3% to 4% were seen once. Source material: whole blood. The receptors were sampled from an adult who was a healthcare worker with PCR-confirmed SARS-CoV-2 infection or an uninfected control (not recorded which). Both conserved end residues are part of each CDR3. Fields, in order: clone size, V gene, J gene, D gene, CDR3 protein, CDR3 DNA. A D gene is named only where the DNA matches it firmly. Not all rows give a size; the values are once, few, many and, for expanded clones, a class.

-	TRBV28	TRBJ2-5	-	CASSLSGTYQETQYF	TGTGCCAGCAGCCTCTCCGGGACATATCAAGAGACCCAGTACTTC
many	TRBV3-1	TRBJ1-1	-	CASSQPGGRTNTEAFF	TGTGCCAGCAGCCAACCAGGAGGTAGGACGAACACTGAAGCTTTCTTT
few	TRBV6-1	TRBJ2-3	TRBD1	CASRLMDRGSDTQYF	TGTGCCAGCAGGTTGATGGACAGGGGTTCAGATACGCAGTATTTT
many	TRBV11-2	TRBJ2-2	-	CASSAAGPWELFF	TGTGCCAGCAGTGCGGCGGGGCCGTGGGAGCTGTTTTTT
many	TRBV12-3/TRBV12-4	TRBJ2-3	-	CASSPRGSYSTDTQYF	TGTGCCAGCAGCCCTAGGGGGAGCTACTCCACAGATACGCAGTATTTT
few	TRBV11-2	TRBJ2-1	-	CASSPVSTSNEQFF	TGTGCCAGCAGCCCCGTTTCGACTAGCAATGAGCAGTTCTTC
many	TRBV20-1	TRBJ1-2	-	CSAHIAAYNYGYTF	TGCAGTGCTCATATCGCGGCCTATAACTATGGCTACACCTTC
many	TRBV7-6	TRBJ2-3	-	CASSGGRPDTQYF	TGTGCCAGCAGCGGTGGACGACCAGATACGCAGTATTTT
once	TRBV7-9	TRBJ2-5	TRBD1	CASRPSGQGETQYF	TGTGCCAGCAGGCCTTCGGGACAGGGGGAGACCCAGTACTTC
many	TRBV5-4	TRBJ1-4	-	CASSYRVGGGNEKLFF	TGTGCCAGCAGCTACAGGGTTGGGGGCGGCAATGAAAAACTGTTTTTT
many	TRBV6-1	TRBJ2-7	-	CASTLTTSVDYEQYF	TGTGCCAGCACATTAACTACCAGCGTAGACTACGAGCAGTACTTC
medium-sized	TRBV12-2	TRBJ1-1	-	CASRLARGQGNTEAFF	TGTGCAAGTCGCTTAGCGCGGGGACAGGGGAACACTGAAGCTTTCTTT
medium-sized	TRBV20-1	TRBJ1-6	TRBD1	CSARRTGDIGALHF	TGCAGTGCTAGGAGGACAGGGGATATAGGGGCCCTCCACTTT
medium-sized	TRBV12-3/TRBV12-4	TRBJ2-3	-	CASRAAIGTDTQYF	TGTGCCAGCCGTGCCGCGATCGGCACAGATACGCAGTATTTT
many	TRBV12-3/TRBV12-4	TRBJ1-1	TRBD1	CASRDRGLAFF	TGTGCCAGCAGGGACAGGGGGCTGGCTTTCTTT
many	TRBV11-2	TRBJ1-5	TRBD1	CASSPDRGEEPQHF	TGTGCCAGCAGCCCTGACAGGGGGGAAGAGCCCCAGCATTTT
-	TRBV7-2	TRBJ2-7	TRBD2	CASSSRGSGKTYEQYF	TGTGCCAGCAGCTCTCGCGGAAGCGGGAAGACCTACGAGCAGTACTTC
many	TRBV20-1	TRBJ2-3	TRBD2	CSARLPSGGADTQYF	TGCAGTGCTAGACTCCCTAGCGGGGGAGCAGATACGCAGTATTTT
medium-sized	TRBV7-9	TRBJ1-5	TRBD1	CASGQTGGDSNQPQHF	TGTGCCAGCGGCCAAACAGGGGGCGATAGCAATCAGCCCCAGCATTTT
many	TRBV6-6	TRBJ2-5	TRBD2	CASSQTSGGQETQYF	TGTGCCAGCAGTCAGACTAGCGGGGGGCAAGAGACCCAGTACTTC
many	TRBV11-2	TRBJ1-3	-	CASSITRGDLSGNTIYF	TGTGCCAGCAGCATAACTCGGGGGGATCTCTCTGGAAACACCATATATTTT
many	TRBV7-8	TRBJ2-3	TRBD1	CASSLDARGYQNTQYF	TGTGCCAGCAGCTTAGATGCCAGGGGGTATCAAAATACGCAGTATTTT
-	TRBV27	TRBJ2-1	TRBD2	CASSSGGEQFF	TGTGCCAGCAGTTCGGGGGGTGAGCAGTTCTTC
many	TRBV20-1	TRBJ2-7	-	CSTLGWNYEQYF	TGCAGCACGTTAGGGTGGAACTACGAGCAGTACTTC
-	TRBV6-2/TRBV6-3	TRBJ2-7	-	CASSGSLGAYEQYF	TGTGCCAGCAGTGGGTCTCTGGGGGCCTACGAGCAGTACTTC
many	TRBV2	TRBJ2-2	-	CASQGTNTGELFF	TGTGCCAGCCAAGGAACGAACACCGGGGAGCTGTTTTTT
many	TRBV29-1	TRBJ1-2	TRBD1	CSDQNRDRGPDGYTF	TGCAGCGACCAGAACCGGGACAGGGGGCCAGATGGCTACACCTTC
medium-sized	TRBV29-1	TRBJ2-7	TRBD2	CSVEGVSGRNF	TGCAGCGTTGAAGGTGTTAGCGGGAGGAACTTC
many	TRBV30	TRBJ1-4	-	CAWRKQPTNEKLFF	TGTGCCTGGAGAAAGCAACCAACTAATGAAAAACTGTTTTTT
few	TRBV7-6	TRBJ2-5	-	CASSHTELNLLETQYF	TGTGCCAGCAGCCACACAGAGCTAAACCTGCTCGAGACCCAGTACTTC
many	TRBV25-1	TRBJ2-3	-	CASSGGGGQWNTDTQYF	TGTGCCAGCAGTGGAGGTGGTGGCCAGTGGAACACAGATACGCAGTATTTT
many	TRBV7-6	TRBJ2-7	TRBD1	CASSSTGGNEQYF	TGTGCCAGCAGCTCGACAGGGGGGAACGAGCAGTACTTC
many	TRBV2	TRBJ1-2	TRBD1	CASKEGQGAYGYTF	TGTGCCAGCAAGGAGGGACAGGGGGCCTATGGCTACACCTTC
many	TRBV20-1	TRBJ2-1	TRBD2	CSARMASGANEQFF	TGCAGTGCTAGAATGGCTAGCGGGGCTAATGAGCAGTTCTTC
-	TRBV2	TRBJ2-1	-	CASSVTRGLNEQFF	TGTGCCAGCAGTGTGACTCGGGGTTTGAATGAGCAGTTCTTC
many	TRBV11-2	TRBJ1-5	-	CASSSWGDQPQHF	TGTGCCAGCAGCTCCTGGGGGGATCAGCCCCAGCATTTT
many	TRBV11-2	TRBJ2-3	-	CASSRDTITATQYF	TGTGCCAGCAGTCGGGACACCATAACGGCGACGCAGTATTTT
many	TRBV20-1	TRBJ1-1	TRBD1	CSAREGQGTTEAFF	TGCAGTGCTAGAGAGGGACAGGGGACCACTGAAGCTTTCTTT
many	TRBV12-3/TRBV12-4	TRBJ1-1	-	CASSLGVGNTEAFF	TGTGCCAGCAGTTTAGGGGTTGGGAACACTGAAGCTTTCTTT
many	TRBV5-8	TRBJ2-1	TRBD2	CASSPWGSGSYNEQFF	TGTGCCAGCAGCCCTTGGGGTAGCGGGTCTTACAATGAGCAGTTCTTC
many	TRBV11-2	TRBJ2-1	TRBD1	CASSHRPGGNNEQFF	TGTGCCAGCAGCCATAGGCCAGGGGGTAACAATGAGCAGTTCTTC
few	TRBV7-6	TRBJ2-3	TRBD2	CASSLVLAGPTDTQYF	TGTGCCAGCAGCTTAGTGCTAGCGGGGCCCACAGATACGCAGTATTTT